The next 23 T cell receptor beta chains were all read from a single sample in a study of OX40 agonist ivuxolimab in advanced cancers. Sequencing was performed with immunoSEQ multiplex PCR; in TCRdb, only in-frame clones are kept and a portion is missing. The table lists under 95,000 clones, over 90% of them singletons. The material was CD4+ or CD8+ T cells sorted from blood, obtained in a trial of the OX40 agonist ivuxolimab. These receptor sequences come from an adult with an advanced solid tumor such as melanoma, head and neck, liver or kidney cancer.

The V call is TRBV11-2, the J call TRBJ1-1; no clear D gene. Germline lookup yields CDR1 SGHAT and CDR2 FQNNGV. Trimming shortened V by 4 bases and J by 1 base, and 10 bases separated the two germline ends. This CDR3 is built from 14 residues. This chain's CDR3 is CASSSGWENTEAFF. The CDR3 DNA follows: TGTGCCAGCAGCTCGGGGTGGGAGAACACTGAAGCTTTCTTT.

The V gene is TRBV27, the J gene TRBJ2-5, with a possible D match to TRBD2 (6 bases). CDR1 is MNHEY, CDR2 SMNVEV, per germline (reference sequence). Trimming stripped 7 bases from V and 10 bases from J, with 10 bases between. This CDR3 has 10 amino acids. The CDR3 here is CASISEGQYF. CDR3 nucleotides: TGTGCCAGCATCTCGGAGGGCCAGTACTTC.

The rearrangement links TRBV21-1 to TRBJ1-2; the D call of TRBD1 is as the table states it, not checked on the DNA. TRBV21-1 is described as a pseudogene. The CDR3 totals 13 residues. The CDR3: CASSHDRDYGYTF. DNA of the CDR3: TGTGCCAGCAGCCACGACAGGGATTATGGCTACACCTTC.

The chain uses TRBV4-3 and TRBJ2-7, with 7 positions matching TRBD1. The CDR3 extends over 14 amino acids. V gave up 3 bases and J gave up 2 bases; unmatched junction bases: 4. Germline assignment: CDR1 LGHNA and CDR2 YSLEER. The CDR3 sequence is CASSHTDRTYEQYF. The DNA of the CDR3 is TGCGCCAGCAGCCACACGGACAGGACCTACGAGCAGTACTTC.

The chain is built from TRBV27 and TRBJ1-1; 7 bases agree with TRBD1. Trimming removed 3 bases from V and 7 bases from J; junction bases left unmatched: 8. Germline V gene data show CDR1 as MNHEY and CDR2 as SMNVEV (reference sequence). This CDR3 is built from 14 residues. The CDR3 DNA is TGTGCCAGCAGTTTGGCTGGGACAGCCGTTGAAGCTTTCTTT. This translates into CASSLAGTAVEAFF.

The V gene is TRBV5-8, the J gene TRBJ2-7; D not certain. V lost 4 bases and J 7 bases, leaving 15 bases between the germline ends. The CDR3 contains 13 residues. Germline V gene lookup returns CDR1 SGHTS and CDR2 YDEGEE. CDR3 DNA: TGTGCCAGCAGCCGAGGTCCCAACGGGGAGCAGTACTTC. Translation gives CASSRGPNGEQYF.

The rearrangement uses TRBV27 and TRBJ2-3; TRBD2 might be the D (5 bases). Germline assignment: CDR1 MNHEY and CDR2 SMNVEV (reference sequence). Trimming stripped 3 bases from V and 4 bases from J, with 14 bases between. This CDR3 is built from 15 residues. CDR3 nucleotide sequence: TGTGCCAGCAGTTTTCGTGGGAGTTGGGCAGATACGCAGTATTTT. As protein: CASSFRGSWADTQYF.

The chain joins TRBV15 to TRBJ2-3, with D tentatively TRBD1 (6 bases). Trimming shortened V by 6 bases and J by 6 bases, and 10 bases separated the two germline ends. The CDR3 extends over 12 amino acids. Germline values: CDR1 LNHNV, CDR2 YYDKDF (reference sequence). This CDR3 is CATSWGPDTQYF. DNA for the CDR3: TGTGCCACCAGTTGGGGGCCCGATACGCAGTATTTT. Full variable domain (missing parts from reference TRBV15 and TRBJ2-3): DAMVIQNPRYQVTQFGKPVTLSCSQTLNHNVMYWYQQKSSQAPKLLFHYYDKDFNNEADTPDNFQSRRPNTSFCFLDIRSPGLGDTAMYLCATSWGPDTQYFGPGTRLTVL.

The chain joins TRBV7-9 to TRBJ2-1; D possibly matches TRBD1 or TRBD2 (5 bases each). This CDR3 is built from 13 residues. Germline CDR1 reads SEHNR; CDR2 reads FQNEAQ (reference sequence). V shed 10 bases and J shed 6 bases, with 16 bases lying between them. The CDR3 is CATEEPGRNEQFF. The CDR3 nucleotides read TGTGCCACCGAAGAGCCGGGGCGCAATGAGCAGTTCTTC.

The chain is built from TRBV28 and TRBJ1-4; D unclear. The CDR3 length is 12 residues. Germline V gives CDR1 MDHEN, CDR2 SYDVKM. Trimming shortened V by 3 bases and J by 5 bases, and 4 bases separated the two germline ends. The CDR3 DNA is TGTGCCAGCAGTTTCCCCAATGAAAAACTGTTTTTT. This encodes CASSFPNEKLFF.

V and J are TRBV27 and TRBJ1-5; D uncertain. V was clipped by 2 bases and J by 9 bases, with 11 bases between them. Germline V lookup: CDR1 MNHEY, CDR2 SMNVEV (reference sequence). The CDR3 runs 13 residues. In nucleotides, the CDR3 is TGTGCCAGCAGTTTAAGTTTCGCTCGGCCCCAGCATTTT. Residues: CASSLSFARPQHF.

The chain joins TRBV19 to TRBJ2-5; 7 bases are shared with TRBD1. CDR3 length: 15 residues. The ends lost 6 bases at V and 0 bases at J; junction bases unmatched: 7. Germline V lookup: CDR1 LNHDA, CDR2 SQIVND (reference sequence). The CDR3 protein is CASSLFQGDQETQYF. The CDR3, as DNA: TGTGCCAGTAGCCTTTTCCAGGGGGACCAAGAGACCCAGTACTTC.

The V gene is TRBV9, the J gene TRBJ2-1, with D possibly being TRBD2 (5 bases). Trimming removed 0 bases from V and 8 bases from J, with 18 bases in between. The CDR3 extends over 16 amino acids. Germline CDR1 and CDR2: SGDLS and YYNGEE. The CDR3 sequence is CASSVAKDSPSYEQFF. DNA for the CDR3: TGTGCCAGCAGCGTAGCTAAGGACTCCCCCTCATATGAGCAGTTCTTC.

The chain employs TRBV7-6 and TRBJ2-7, with TRBD1 as a possible D gene (6 bases). The germline V and J ends were trimmed by 8 bases and 5 bases, with 10 bases remaining between them. CDR3 length: 11 amino acids. Germline V gene sequence: CDR1 SGHVS, CDR2 FNYEAQ. CDR3 DNA: TGTGCCAGCTCGACAGGCCACGAGCAGTACTTC. Translating it yields CASSTGHEQYF.

V is TRBV28 and J is TRBJ1-1; 7 nucleotides align to TRBD1. The CDR3 length is 14 residues. Trimming took 8 bases from V and 0 from J; bases not matched to a gene: 6. Looked up from germline, CDR1 is MDHEN and CDR2 is SYDVKM. For the CDR3, the DNA is TGTGCCAGCGTCCGGGACAGCATGAACACTGAAGCTTTCTTT. Protein product: CASVRDSMNTEAFF.

CDR3 region: CASSRQGSGYEQYF. The CDR3 DNA reads as TGTGCCAGCAGTCGACAGGGGTCGGGCTACGAGCAGTACTTC. The J gene is TRBJ2-5, the V gene TRBV6-5, with TRBD1 matching over 8 bases. The J call may be incorrect, as the DNA end agrees better with TRBJ2-7. This CDR3 region has 14 residues. The germline V gene has CDR1 MNHEY and CDR2 SVGAGI.

The V call is TRBV6-5, the J call TRBJ2-7; TRBD1 aligns across 7 bases. The CDR3 extends over 15 amino acids. Germline CDR1 MNHEY, CDR2 SVGAGI. V lost 4 bases and J lost 5; bases outside the gene matches: 11. The CDR3: CASSFSIGTADEQYF. CDR3 DNA: TGTGCCAGCAGTTTTAGTATTGGGACAGCCGACGAGCAGTACTTC.

About this clone itself: Sequence at one end of the junction differs from germline and may be a read error. CDR3 in DNA: TGCGCCAGCAGCCAGGACAGTACCCAAGCGACCCAGTACTTC. As protein: CASSQDSTQATQYF. The chain couples TRBV4-1 to TRBJ2-5, with D perhaps matching TRBD1 (6 bases). The CDR3 covers 14 residues. The germline CDR1 and CDR2 sequences are MGHRA and YSYEKL.

This chain uses TRBV9 with TRBJ2-3; D is unresolved. V dropped 1 base and J dropped 7 bases, with 1 base sitting between them. Germline values: CDR1 SGDLS, CDR2 YYNGEE. The CDR3 has 10 amino acids. The CDR3 protein is CASSVNTQYF. The CDR3 nucleotides read TGTGCCAGCAGCGTAAATACGCAGTATTTT.

The V call is TRBV27, the J call TRBJ1-6, with D possibly matching TRBD1 (6 bases). With 5 bases removed from V and 0 bases from J, the gap between germline ends came to 11 bases. Germline CDR1 and CDR2: MNHEY and SMNVEV (reference sequence). CDR3 size: 16 residues. In DNA, the CDR3 is TGTGCCAGCAGTCTGACAGGCAGCTCCTATAATTCACCCCTCCACTTT. The encoded protein is CASSLTGSSYNSPLHF.

The V call is TRBV2, the J call TRBJ1-5; D is ambiguous. In germline, CDR1 is SNHLY, CDR2 FYNNEI. Trimming stripped 2 bases from V and 9 bases from J, with 11 bases between. CDR3 size: 13 residues. The CDR3 spells CASSEIGWRPQHF. The CDR3 DNA reads as TGTGCCAGCAGTGAAATTGGGTGGAGGCCCCAGCATTTT. The complete variable domain, with remaining parts taken from reference TRBV2 and TRBJ1-5, reads EPEVTQTPSHQVTQMGQEVILRCVPISNHLYFYWYRQILGQKVEFLVSFYNNEISEKSEIFDDQFSVERPDGSNFTLKIRSTKLEDSAMYFCASSEIGWRPQHFGDGTRLSIL.

The chain joins TRBV7-8 to TRBJ2-1; D perhaps matches TRBD2 (6 bases). This CDR3 is 15 amino acids long. Trimming took 3 bases from V and 2 from J, leaving 11 bases between them. Germline CDR1 reads SGHVS; CDR2 reads FQNEAQ. CDR3 residues: CASSFGAGTYNEQFF. The CDR3 nucleotides read TGTGCCAGCAGCTTCGGGGCGGGGACCTACAATGAGCAGTTCTTC.

This chain links TRBV19 with TRBJ2-7; TRBD1 matches at 10 bases. Germline V gene sequence: CDR1 LNHDA, CDR2 SQIVND (reference sequence). Losses at the gene ends were 5 bases for V and 3 bases for J; bases not matched to a gene: 10. The CDR3 length is 16 residues. This chain's CDR3 is CASSGLPGQGYYEQYF. CDR3 DNA: TGTGCCAGTAGTGGTTTACCGGGACAGGGGTACTACGAGCAGTACTTC.